The source of this TCR beta chain is a study of blood T cell repertoires in COVID-19. The wider study: The cDNA or gDNA used as material had been derived from T cells, B-cell-depleted T cells, or PBMCs.

Trimming removed 1 base from V and 0 bases from J; junction bases left unmatched: 3. The V gene's germline CDR1 is SGHRS and CDR2 YFSETQ. CDR3 length: 15 residues. Using immunoSEQ multiplex PCR, the repertoire was profiled, and TCRdb retains in-frame clones only, with some absent. The profile shows over 150,000 clones, roughly 93% of them singletons. The receptor's source is a man younger than 35 with acute or convalescent COVID-19. V gene TRBV5-1 combines with J gene TRBJ2-5, with 7 bases that match TRBD1. Sequencing was carried out using peripheral blood. The CDR3 spells CASSLKDRYQETQYF. As DNA, the CDR3 is TGCGCCAGCAGCTTGAAGGACAGGTACCAAGAGACCCAGTACTTC.